This T cell receptor beta chain was profiled in a study of CXCR3-negative and CXCR3-positive naive CD8 T cells. The CDR3 is made up of 18 amino acids. Germline V lookup: CDR1 MNHEY, CDR2 SVGAGI. A word on this clonotype: Its antigen is not known.

Study findings and constraints: CXCR3 levels fell partly with cryopreservation; most assays relied on fresh PBMCs. Unlike memory cells, which differed, naive CXCR3-negative and CXCR3-positive cells had similar TRBV-TRBJ usage. CXCR3-negative naive cells had less hydrophobic TRB CDR3s than did CXCR3-positive naive cells.

TRB cDNA libraries were made by UMI-labeled 5' RACE. TCRdb reprocessed the 5' RACE reads; each CDR3 protein has one entry and no DNA is given. The data include roughly 90,000 distinct CDR3 sequences; the top ten clones carry around 1.7%. The V and J genes are TRBV6-5 and TRBJ2-1; TCRdb's assignment of TRBD1 cannot be checked, as there is no DNA. Sequenced: naive CXCR3- CD8+ T cells from blood. As for subset: CD45RO-CCR7+CD27+CD95- naive CD8+ T cells lacking CXCR3 (TNR3-). The receptor's source is a human donor in good health. Some clones in this sample may be carry-over from other donors' samples. CDR3 sequence reads: CASSYELSGTGGLYEQFF.